This TCR beta chain was documented in a study of human T cells and chemical hapten exposure. V shed 4 bases and J 3 bases; nucleotides not matched to a gene: 2. Germline V gene data show CDR1 as KGHSH and CDR2 as LQKENI. The CDR3 is made up of 14 amino acids. MiXCR, applied by TCRdb to the RACE reads, yields one record per CDR3 protein. The sample shows approximately 100,000 distinct CDR3 sequences, roughly a tenth of them seen only once. Noted time point: patch test 2, 6 weeks after DPC sensitization. Stated treatment: therapeutic diphenylcyclopropenone sensitization with weekly scalp DPC. This clonotype has ten or more counts.

Material: whole blood, obtained in connection with sensitization to the hapten diphenylcyclopropenone (DPC). The chain employs TRBV18 and TRBJ1-1; 10 nucleotides line up with TRBD1. This sequence was found in a woman in her thirties or forties with alopecia areata. Some clones in this sample may be carry-over from other donors' samples. The CDR3 sequence is CASSLGQGDTEAFF. The CDR3, as DNA: TGTGCCAGCTCACTAGGACAGGGGGACACTGAAGCTTTCTTT.